This TCR beta chain was recovered during a study of shared T cell receptors in the human thymus. V gave up 2 bases and J gave up 3 bases; unmatched junction bases: 4. This CDR3 comprises 14 residues. Per germline, CDR1 KGHSH and CDR2 LQKENI. Sequencing was performed with immunoSEQ multiplex PCR; in TCRdb, only in-frame clones are kept and a portion is missing. The sample has some 400,000 clones; approximately 95% are singletons. The sample consisted of thymocytes. The clonotype comes from a human donor. The gene calls are TRBV18 and TRBJ2-7; 7 bases are shared with TRBD2. The CDR3 bases are TGTGCCAGCTCACCAAGGACTAGAGACTACGAGCAGTACTTC. Translated: CASSPRTRDYEQYF.